These 2 T cell receptor beta chains share one sample of origin, sequenced in a study of blood T cell repertoires in COVID-19. TCRdb's copy holds only in-frame clones and misses some; the assay was immunoSEQ multiplex PCR. The table has just over 650,000 clones, about 87% seen once. The specimen sequenced was peripheral blood. All receptors derive from a woman aged 18-29 years with acute or convalescent COVID-19.

This rearrangement joins TRBV4-1 to TRBJ2-3; TRBD2 agrees at 14 bases. The germline gives CDR1 MGHRA, CDR2 YSYEKL. With 0 bases clipped from V and 6 bases from J, the junction kept 2 bases outside the gene matches. The CDR3 length is 16 residues. CDR3 sequence: CASSQEGLAGADTQYF. As DNA, the CDR3 is TGCGCCAGCAGCCAAGAGGGACTAGCGGGGGCGGATACGCAGTATTTT.

The rearrangement uses TRBV29-1 and TRBJ1-2; D might be TRBD1 (6 bases). V was trimmed by 3 bases and J by 5 bases, leaving 16 bases between them. CDR3 length: 14 residues. Per the germline V gene, CDR1 is SQVTM and CDR2 is ANQGSEA. CDR3 coding DNA: TGCAGCGTTGATGTGGTCGGACAGATATATGGCTACACCTTC. It encodes CSVDVVGQIYGYTF. The full variable domain, in which reference TRBV29-1 and TRBJ1-2 provide the parts outside the CDR3, is SAVISQKPSRDICQRGTSLTIQCQVDSQVTMMFWYRQQPGQSLTLIATANQGSEATYESGFVIDKFPISRPNLTFSTLTVSNMSPEDSSIYLCSVDVVGQIYGYTFGSGTRLTVV.